This is a list of T cell receptor beta chains from one sample in a study of blood T cell repertoires in COVID-19. Only in-frame clones appear in the TCRdb table, and some are missing; sequencing was by immunoSEQ multiplex PCR. The sample lists 100,000 to 150,000 clones; roughly 80% were seen once. The source material was peripheral blood. These receptors came from a man older than 75 with COVID-19, enrolled during active disease. Each CDR3 is given with its conserved first and last residue. D genes are given only for firm matches. The listing skips clone size in some rows; elsewhere it reads once, few, many or a size class.

D: TRBD1; V: TRBV19; size: NA; J: TRBJ1-1; DNA: TGTGCCAGTAGTAGACGGACAGGGGGCCTCGGTGAAGCTTTCTTT; CDR3: CASSRRTGGLGEAFF
D: NA; V: TRBV29-1; size: NA; J: TRBJ1-1; DNA: TGCAGCGTTCACCCGGGACAAGGAAAGAACACTGAAGCTTTCTTT; CDR3: CSVHPGQGKNTEAFF
D: TRBD2; V: TRBV5-1; size: NA; J: TRBJ2-7; DNA: TGCGCCAGCAGCTTCGGGGGGGACTACGAGCAGTACTTC; CDR3: CASSFGGDYEQYF
D: TRBD1; V: TRBV28; size: once; J: TRBJ2-1; DNA: TGTGCCAGCAGTTTACCCGGGACAGGCAAATACAATGAGCAGTTCTTC; CDR3: CASSLPGTGKYNEQFF
D: NA; V: TRBV7-9; size: NA; J: TRBJ2-7; DNA: TGTGCCAGCAGCCAGGCCAGGGCCAGGGACGAGCAGTACTTC; CDR3: CASSQARARDEQYF
D: NA; V: TRBV5-6; size: NA; J: TRBJ2-2; DNA: TGTGCCAGCAGCTTGATCGCCCGGGGGTTTTCGGACACCGGGGAGCTGTTTTTT; CDR3: CASSLIARGFSDTGELFF
D: NA; V: TRBV11-3; size: NA; J: TRBJ2-2; DNA: TGTGCCAGCAGCCCGGGACTTACGAACACCGGGGAGCTGTTTTTT; CDR3: CASSPGLTNTGELFF
D: NA; V: TRBV13; size: NA; J: TRBJ2-2; DNA: TGTGCCAGCAGCTTACCTAGTATGGGGGAGCTGTTTTTT; CDR3: CASSLPSMGELFF
D: TRBD1; V: TRBV19; size: NA; J: TRBJ1-5; DNA: TGTGCCAGTACCCAGGGGGCGGTTGGCAATCAGCCCCAGCATTTT; CDR3: CASTQGAVGNQPQHF
D: TRBD2; V: TRBV5-1; size: NA; J: TRBJ2-1; DNA: TGCGCCAGCTTTCCCACGACTAGCGGCCTATACAATGAGCAGTTCTTC; CDR3: CASFPTTSGLYNEQFF
D: TRBD1; V: TRBV25-1; size: NA; J: TRBJ1-5; DNA: TGTGCCAGCAGTGGATTATGGGACAGGGGCCAGCCCCAGCATTTT; CDR3: CASSGLWDRGQPQHF
D: NA; V: TRBV27; size: NA; J: TRBJ2-3; DNA: TGTGCCAGCAGTTTATCGCTTGGTGACAGTGTAACAGGTACGCAGTATTTT; CDR3: CASSLSLGDSVTGTQYF
D: NA; V: TRBV28; size: NA; J: TRBJ1-2; DNA: TGTGCCAGCAGCCTGACAAGGCTATACTATGGCTACACCTTC; CDR3: CASSLTRLYYGYTF
D: TRBD2; V: TRBV29-1; size: NA; J: TRBJ2-3; DNA: TGCAGCGTTGTATGGGCGACGGGGGGGCCCGATACGCAGTATTTT; CDR3: CSVVWATGGPDTQYF
D: NA; V: TRBV30; size: few; J: TRBJ2-5; DNA: TGTGCCTGGAGTAAGCAGGGAGAGACCCAGTACTTC; CDR3: CAWSKQGETQYF
D: NA; V: TRBV19; size: NA; J: TRBJ1-5; DNA: TGTGCCAGTAGTGGGTCCAGGGTAGGCAATCAGCCCCAGCATTTT; CDR3: CASSGSRVGNQPQHF
D: TRBD2; V: TRBV9; size: NA; J: TRBJ2-3; DNA: TGTGCCAGCAGCACCCCCCTCAGCGGGGAGGGAGGCACAGATACGCAGTATTTT; CDR3: CASSTPLSGEGGTDTQYF
D: NA; V: TRBV5-1; size: few; J: TRBJ1-1; DNA: TGCGCCAGCAGCTTGACCCCCGGGGATGAAGCTTTCTTT; CDR3: CASSLTPGDEAFF
D: TRBD2; V: TRBV7-2; size: NA; J: TRBJ2-3; DNA: TGTGCCAGCACCCTATGGGGGGGGAAAGGAGATACGCAGTATTTT; CDR3: CASTLWGGKGDTQYF
D: NA; V: TRBV27; size: NA; J: TRBJ2-7; DNA: TGTGCCAGCAGTTTAATCGGTCCCCCCTACGAGCAGTACTTC; CDR3: CASSLIGPPYEQYF
D: NA; V: TRBV7-3; size: few; J: TRBJ2-2; DNA: TGTGCCAGCAGACAGGAAAACACCGGGGAGCTGTTTTTT; CDR3: CASRQENTGELFF
D: NA; V: TRBV4-2; size: NA; J: TRBJ1-5; DNA: TGTGCCAGCAGCCAAGCTCAGGGGAGCCAGCCCCAGCATTTT; CDR3: CASSQAQGSQPQHF
D: NA; V: TRBV6-5; size: NA; J: TRBJ1-2; DNA: TGTGCCAGCAGTTACGAGTTGGGGGCGCTTGGCTACACCTTC; CDR3: CASSYELGALGYTF
D: NA; V: TRBV7-2; size: NA; J: TRBJ2-5; DNA: TGTGCCAGCAGCTTAAGGCGAGGGCCCCAAGAGACCCAGTACTTC; CDR3: CASSLRRGPQETQYF
D: NA; V: TRBV13; size: NA; J: TRBJ2-1; DNA: TGTGCCAGCAGCTTAAGTCTGGCGGGACCTGCGCCTTTCTTACAGTTCTTC; CDR3: CASSLSLAGPAPFLQFF
D: TRBD1; V: TRBV4-1; size: NA; J: TRBJ1-3; DNA: TGCGCCAGCAGCCCTAACAGGGGCCGTCGCTCTGGAAACACCATATATTTT; CDR3: CASSPNRGRRSGNTIYF
D: TRBD2; V: TRBV5-6; size: NA; J: TRBJ2-1; DNA: TGTGCCAGCAGCCCCTCCGGGACTAGCGGGAGGGCAAATGAGCAGTTCTTC; CDR3: CASSPSGTSGRANEQFF
D: NA; V: TRBV4-1; size: NA; J: TRBJ2-7; DNA: TGCGCCAGCAGCCAAGACCGGCGGGGATCAGGCGCGCGCCCTTCCTACGAGCAGTACTTC; CDR3: CASSQDRRGSGARPSYEQYF
D: NA; V: TRBV11-2; size: few; J: TRBJ2-1; DNA: TGTGCCAGCAGCTTGGAGGGATATGAGCAGTTCTTC; CDR3: CASSLEGYEQFF
D: NA; V: TRBV5-1; size: NA; J: TRBJ2-5; DNA: TGCGCCAGCAGCTTGGGAGAAGAGACCCAGTACTTC; CDR3: CASSLGEETQYF
D: TRBD1; V: TRBV5-1; size: NA; J: TRBJ2-7; DNA: TGCGCCAGCCGGGACAGCAACTACGAGCAGTACTTC; CDR3: CASRDSNYEQYF
D: TRBD2; V: TRBV29-1; size: NA; J: TRBJ2-3; DNA: TGCAGCGTCCCGCCCCCCTCGGGCGGGGGGAAAGATACGCAGTATTTT; CDR3: CSVPPPSGGGKDTQYF
D: TRBD1; V: TRBV7-2; size: NA; J: TRBJ2-5; DNA: TGTGCCAGCGCGACCAGGGGGCGGGAGACCCAGTACTTC; CDR3: CASATRGRETQYF
D: NA; V: TRBV6-5; size: few; J: TRBJ1-3; DNA: TGTGCCAGCAGTTACCTACAGGGAAACACCATATATTTT; CDR3: CASSYLQGNTIYF
D: NA; V: TRBV16; size: NA; J: TRBJ1-3; DNA: TGTGCCAGCAGCCAAGATCAGCGGTTCTCTGGAAACACCATATATTTT; CDR3: CASSQDQRFSGNTIYF
D: NA; V: TRBV6-2/TRBV6-3; size: many; J: TRBJ2-5; DNA: TGTGCCAGCAGTGACACAGGAGTTTTACAAGAGACCCAGTACTTC; CDR3: CASSDTGVLQETQYF
D: TRBD1; V: TRBV19; size: NA; J: TRBJ2-4; DNA: TGTGCCAGTGCCCGGACAGGGGAAAACATTCAGTACTTC; CDR3: CASARTGENIQYF
D: NA; V: TRBV6-6; size: few; J: TRBJ1-3; DNA: TGTGCCAGCACCGACTCGGGGGGCTCTGGAAACACCATATATTTT; CDR3: CASTDSGGSGNTIYF
D: TRBD1; V: TRBV19; size: NA; J: TRBJ2-1; DNA: TGTGCCAGTAGTCCCTACCACAGGGGCTCCTGGTACAATGAGCAGTTCTTC; CDR3: CASSPYHRGSWYNEQFF
D: NA; V: TRBV10-3; size: NA; J: TRBJ2-2; DNA: TGTGCCAGCACAAGCGGACCGAACACCGGGGAGCTGTTTTTT; CDR3: CASTSGPNTGELFF
D: TRBD2; V: TRBV5-1; size: NA; J: TRBJ2-5; DNA: TGCGCCAGCAGCGCCTGGACTAGCGGAGCCCAAGAGACCCAGTACTTC; CDR3: CASSAWTSGAQETQYF
D: TRBD1; V: TRBV18; size: NA; J: TRBJ1-2; DNA: TGTGCCAGCTCACCTGACGGACAGGGGGACTATGGCTACACCTTC; CDR3: CASSPDGQGDYGYTF
D: NA; V: TRBV27; size: NA; J: TRBJ1-6; DNA: TGTGCCAGCAGTTTGCGGCCCCCATTTGTCAATTCACCCCTCCACTTT; CDR3: CASSLRPPFVNSPLHF
D: NA; V: TRBV3-1/TRBV3-2; size: NA; J: TRBJ2-3; DNA: TGTGCCAGCAGCCCTCAGGCGGGGCAGGGGGGAGATACGCAGTATTTT; CDR3: CASSPQAGQGGDTQYF
D: NA; V: TRBV7-2; size: NA; J: TRBJ2-1; DNA: TGTGCCAGCAGCCATAGCGAAAGCTCCTACAATGAGCAGTTCTTC; CDR3: CASSHSESSYNEQFF
D: TRBD1; V: TRBV7-8; size: NA; J: TRBJ1-1; DNA: TGTGCCAGCAGCACCCGGACAGGGGCAATCACTGAAGCTTTCTTT; CDR3: CASSTRTGAITEAFF